This entry lists 27 T cell receptor beta chains sequenced from one sample in a study of shared T cell receptors in the human thymus. Sequencing was performed with immunoSEQ multiplex PCR; in TCRdb, only in-frame clones are kept and a portion is missing. This table holds hundreds of thousands of clones, roughly 88% found once. The sample was also reused in another study, on human thymus T cells.

The sequenced sample was thymocytes. The receptors originated from a girl younger than two with a congenital heart defect.

CDR3 loop: CASSQVRRSGDPEAFF. The CDR3 DNA is TGCGCCAGCAGCCAAGTAAGGAGGTCAGGTGACCCTGAAGCTTTCTTT. The chain links TRBV4-3 to TRBJ1-1; D remains ambiguous. The germline V gene encodes CDR1 LGHNA and CDR2 YSLEER. Trimming took 1 base from V and 6 from J, leaving 18 bases between them. This CDR3 spans 16 amino acids.

The rearrangement links TRBV5-1 to TRBJ2-7; a possible D gene is TRBD2 (6 bases). Looked up from germline, CDR1 is SGHRS and CDR2 is YFSETQ. The CDR3 loop spans 22 amino acids. Trimming took 1 base from V and 2 from J, leaving 34 bases between them. The CDR3 here is CASSLYLGGPIAASHSAYEQYF. CDR3 in DNA: TGCGCCAGCAGCTTGTATCTTGGGGGTCCCATAGCGGCCAGCCACTCGGCCTACGAGCAGTACTTC.

The chain recombines TRBV11-2 with TRBJ1-1; TRBD1 matches at 7 bases. The junction had 11 bases not matched to a gene; V was cut back by 5 bases and J by 2 bases. The germline CDR1 and CDR2 sequences are SGHAT and FQNNGV. The CDR3 is made up of 16 amino acids. CDR3 protein: CASSERGQGDNTEAFF. The DNA of the CDR3 is TGTGCCAGCAGCGAGAGGGGCCAGGGGGATAACACTGAAGCTTTCTTT.

The chain recombines TRBV7-9 with TRBJ2-7, with 9 nucleotides matching TRBD1. CDR1 and CDR2 (germline): SEHNR, FQNEAQ (reference sequence). J was trimmed by 3 bases and V by 0 bases; bases with no gene match: 3. This CDR3 region has 15 residues. The CDR3 DNA reads as TGTGCCAGCAGCTTAGCCCCGACAGGGGGCTACGAGCAGTACTTC. It codes for CASSLAPTGGYEQYF.

The chain recombines TRBV11-2 with TRBJ1-1; D is uncertain. CDR1 is SGHAT and CDR2 is FQNNGV in the germline V gene. The CDR3 has 12 residues. Trimming took 1 base from V and 11 from J, leaving 11 bases between them. The CDR3 nucleotides read TGTGCCAGCAGCTTAGTGGCAGGTGATGCTTTCTTT. Translation: CASSLVAGDAFF.

The chain couples TRBV27 to TRBJ1-6; 8 bases agree with TRBD1. Germline V gene sequence: CDR1 MNHEY, CDR2 SMNVEV (reference sequence). The ends lost 2 bases at V and 0 bases at J; junction bases unmatched: 6. The CDR3 runs to 18 residues. CDR3 DNA sequence: TGTGCCAGCAGTTTAAAGGACAGGGAATCCTCCTATAATTCACCCCTCCACTTT. Its translation: CASSLKDRESSYNSPLHF.

V gene TRBV6-5 combines with J gene TRBJ1-2; 7 nucleotides line up with TRBD1. The V gene's germline CDR1 is MNHEY and CDR2 SVGAGI. The CDR3 contains 16 residues. Losses at the gene ends were 2 bases for V and 7 bases for J; bases not matched to a gene: 13. The chain's CDR3 is CASSYGPRQGPGGYTF. In DNA, the CDR3 is TGTGCCAGCAGTTACGGTCCCAGACAGGGACCGGGTGGCTACACCTTC.

With regard to this clone: Relative to the germline gene, one junction end is altered; a read error may explain this. The CDR3 nucleotides are TGTGACAGCAGCACGATGACAGGGGGTAAAGATGGCTACACCTTC. Protein product: CDSSTMTGGKDGYTF. The rearrangement links TRBV5-4 to TRBJ1-2, with 9 bases that match TRBD1. CDR1 and CDR2 (germline): SGHNT, YYREEE (reference sequence). The CDR3 covers 15 residues.

The rearrangement joins TRBV10-3 to TRBJ1-2, with D hard to call. CDR3 length: 13 residues. Germline V gene sequence: CDR1 ENHRY, CDR2 SYGVKD. The V end lost 7 bases, the J end lost 4 bases, and 13 bases lay between the germline ends. CDR3 nucleotide sequence: TGTGCCATCAATGGCACGGGGTCCTATGGCTACACCTTC. It yields the protein CAINGTGSYGYTF.

In nucleotides, the CDR3 is TGTGCCAGCAGCTTGTCACAGGGGGGGAACACCATATATTTT. It codes for CASSLSQGGNTIYF. The V and J genes are TRBV13 and TRBJ1-3; TRBD1 matches at 8 bases. V lost 3 bases, J lost 7 bases, and 5 bases stayed unmatched. CDR1 and CDR2 (germline): PRHDT, FYEKMQ (reference sequence). CDR3 length: 14 amino acids.

The chain uses TRBV19 and TRBJ1-4; D not resolved. Trimming left V 5 bases short and J 8 bases short, with 15 bases between. Germline V gene lookup returns CDR1 LNHDA and CDR2 SQIVND (reference sequence). This CDR3 contains 14 residues. CDR3 nucleotides: TGTGCCAGTAGTTATCGACTCCTTGGGGAAAAACTGTTTTTT. It specifies CASSYRLLGEKLFF. Variable domain in full (rest from reference TRBV19 and TRBJ1-4): DGGITQSPKYLFRKEGQNVTLSCEQNLNHDAMYWYRQDPGQGLRLIYYSQIVNDFQKGDIAEGYSVSREKKESFPLTVTSAQKNPTAFYLCASSYRLLGEKLFFGSGTQLSVL.

The CDR3 nucleotides read TGTGCCAGCAGCTTAAAGACAGGACCGTTCACTGAAGCTTTCTTT. Its protein product is CASSLKTGPFTEAFF. The genes are TRBV5-5 and TRBJ1-1; maybe TRBD1 (6 bases). The CDR3 has 15 residues. V lost 2 bases to trimming and J lost 4 bases, with 15 bases between them. CDR1 and CDR2 from the germline V gene are SGHKS and YYEKEE (reference sequence).

The chain has TRBV20-1 and TRBJ1-2; D uncertain. The CDR3 extends over 11 amino acids. CDR1 is DFQATT, CDR2 SNEGSKA, per germline (reference sequence). Trimming took 4 bases from V and 5 from J, leaving 8 bases between them. CDR3: CSANTEYGYTF. The CDR3 DNA sequence: TGCAGTGCTAATACTGAATATGGCTACACCTTC.

This clone was picked up one time. In the same sample, other DNA sequences code for this CDR3. This chain links TRBV29-1 with TRBJ2-7, with D tentatively TRBD1 (6 bases). Germline assignment: CDR1 SQVTM and CDR2 ANQGSEA. V lost 4 bases to trimming and J lost 2 bases, with 9 bases between them. CDR3 size: 12 residues. CDR3 coding DNA: TGCAGCGTTGGAGGACAGACCTACGAGCAGTACTTC. This encodes CSVGGQTYEQYF.

The chain combines TRBV2 with TRBJ1-1; no clear D. This CDR3 spans 13 amino acids. With 4 bases removed from V and 5 bases from J, the gap between germline ends came to 11 bases. The germline CDR1 and CDR2 sequences are SNHLY and FYNNEI. CDR3 nucleotide sequence: TGTGCCAGCAGTGTCGCGGGAGGAACTGAAGCTTTCTTT. Translated, it gives CASSVAGGTEAFF.

The V gene is TRBV15, the J gene TRBJ2-1; D is possibly TRBD1 (9 bases). The V gene's germline CDR1 is LNHNV and CDR2 YYDKDF (reference sequence). V was cut by 2 bases and J by 3 bases, with 20 bases left in between. This CDR3 has 18 amino acids. The CDR3, as DNA: TGTGCCACCAGCAGACGGGGACAGGGCCGGGGGGGCTACAATGAGCAGTTCTTC. Translated, it gives CATSRRGQGRGGYNEQFF. Full variable domain (rest looked up from reference TRBV15 and TRBJ2-1): DAMVIQNPRYQVTQFGKPVTLSCSQTLNHNVMYWYQQKSSQAPKLLFHYYDKDFNNEADTPDNFQSRRPNTSFCFLDIRSPGLGDTAMYLCATSRRGQGRGGYNEQFFGPGTRLTVL.

The rearrangement uses TRBV7-3 and TRBJ1-2; maybe TRBD1 (5 bases). Trimming took off 0 bases at V and 2 bases at J, with 16 bases between the two ends. Germline loops: CDR1 SGHTA, CDR2 FQGTGA. CDR3 length: 17 amino acids. CDR3 nucleotides: TGTGCCAGCAGCTTAACCGGGACTGAACTAAGAAACTATGGCTACACCTTC. Its protein product is CASSLTGTELRNYGYTF. Drawing the rest from reference TRBV7-3 and TRBJ1-2, the complete variable domain is GAGVSQTPSNKVTEKGKYVELRCDPISGHTALYWYRQSLGQGPEFLIYFQGTGAADDSGLPNDRFFAVRPEGSVSTLKIQRTERGDSAVYLCASSLTGTELRNYGYTFGSGTRLTVV.

The chain joins TRBV19 to TRBJ1-1, with 7 bases lining up with TRBD1. The V segment lost 5 bases and the J segment 11 bases; nucleotides outside the gene matches: 8. The germline V gene has CDR1 LNHDA and CDR2 SQIVND (reference sequence). This CDR3 contains 12 residues. For the CDR3, the DNA is TGTGCCAGTAGTCCCTGGGACAGTGCTGCTTTCTTT. It codes for CASSPWDSAAFF.

This clone was seen only once. The CDR3 region is CASSLEGTARRHGYTF. In DNA form, the CDR3 reads TGTGCCAGCAGCTTAGAGGGGACAGCGAGACGCCATGGCTACACCTTC. The chain links TRBV7-6 to TRBJ1-2; TRBD1 aligns across 7 bases. Germline V gene lookup returns CDR1 SGHVS and CDR2 FNYEAQ. CDR3 length equals 16 residues. V was pared by 1 base and J by 6 bases, with 11 bases of the junction left unmatched.

The V call is TRBV29-1, the J call TRBJ2-3, with 14 positions matching TRBD2. The length of the CDR3 is 15 residues. Per the germline V gene, CDR1 is SQVTM and CDR2 is ANQGSEA. V lost 5 bases and J lost 5; bases outside the gene matches: 6. DNA of the CDR3: TGCAGCGTTCTCGGGACTAGCGGGGGCAAAGATACGCAGTATTTT. Translated, it gives CSVLGTSGGKDTQYF.

V and J are TRBV5-8 and TRBJ1-3; 12 nucleotides line up with TRBD1. CDR3 length: 19 amino acids. J lost 9 bases, V lost 3 bases, and 19 bases had no gene match. Germline assignment: CDR1 SGHTS and CDR2 YDEGEE. The CDR3 loop is CASSSGTGGPVGPWGTIYF. The CDR3 DNA sequence: TGTGCCAGCAGCTCCGGGACAGGGGGCCCTGTCGGACCGTGGGGCACCATATATTTT.

Remarks on this clone: Different DNA sequences within this sample yield the same CDR3. This rearrangement joins TRBV6-5 to TRBJ1-6; possible D gene TRBD1, 5 bases. Germline CDR1 MNHEY, CDR2 SVGAGI. Trimming took off 5 bases at V and 7 bases at J, with 12 bases between the two ends. The CDR3 has 14 residues. The CDR3 DNA reads as TGTGCCAGCAGTGAACAGGAATGGAATTCACCCCTCCACTTT. Encoded protein: CASSEQEWNSPLHF.

The table lists this clone with a count of one. The chain joins TRBV6-5 to TRBJ2-7, with 8 bases identical to TRBD1. V lost 5 bases and J lost 6; bases outside the gene matches: 3. Germline CDR1 MNHEY, CDR2 SVGAGI. This CDR3 comprises 12 residues. For the CDR3, the DNA is TGTGCCAGCAGTACCCAGGGGGCCGAGCAGTACTTC. It is translated as CASSTQGAEQYF.

V usage is TRBV11-2 and J usage is TRBJ2-7; TRBD2 matches 13 bases. Unmatched junction bases numbered 3, after V lost 2 bases and J lost 2 bases. CDR1 and CDR2 (germline): SGHAT, FQNNGV. There are 16 residues in the CDR3. CDR3: CASSLILAGGPYEQYF. In DNA, the CDR3 is TGTGCCAGCAGCTTAATACTAGCGGGGGGGCCCTACGAGCAGTACTTC.

This sequence joins TRBV5-1 and TRBJ1-2; 8 nucleotides match TRBD1. This CDR3 is built from 17 residues. Germline lookup yields CDR1 SGHRS and CDR2 YFSETQ. Losses at the gene ends were 0 bases for V and 4 bases for J; bases not matched to a gene: 11. CDR3 sequence reads: CASSLALGRDRRYGYTF. For the CDR3, the DNA is TGCGCCAGCAGCTTGGCCCTAGGGAGGGACAGGCGCTATGGCTACACCTTC.

The J gene is TRBJ2-4, the V gene TRBV5-6; 8 bases match TRBD1. This CDR3 region has 17 residues. The J segment lost 7 bases and the V segment lost 3 bases, leaving 15 bases of the junction unmatched. CDR1 and CDR2 from the germline V gene are SGHDT and YYEEEE. CDR3 coding DNA: TGTGCCAGCAGCTCGACCACAGGGGGTTCAAAGAGGAACATTCAGTACTTC. This encodes CASSSTTGGSKRNIQYF.

The chain uses TRBV7-2 and TRBJ2-7, with TRBD1 matching over 10 bases. The trim removed 0 bases at V and 3 bases at J, leaving 8 bases unmatched. CDR3 size: 17 residues. CDR1 is SGHTA and CDR2 is FQGNSA in the germline V gene. CDR3 region: CASSLADRTGGYYEQYF. CDR3 in DNA: TGTGCCAGCAGCTTAGCGGATAGGACAGGGGGGTACTACGAGCAGTACTTC.